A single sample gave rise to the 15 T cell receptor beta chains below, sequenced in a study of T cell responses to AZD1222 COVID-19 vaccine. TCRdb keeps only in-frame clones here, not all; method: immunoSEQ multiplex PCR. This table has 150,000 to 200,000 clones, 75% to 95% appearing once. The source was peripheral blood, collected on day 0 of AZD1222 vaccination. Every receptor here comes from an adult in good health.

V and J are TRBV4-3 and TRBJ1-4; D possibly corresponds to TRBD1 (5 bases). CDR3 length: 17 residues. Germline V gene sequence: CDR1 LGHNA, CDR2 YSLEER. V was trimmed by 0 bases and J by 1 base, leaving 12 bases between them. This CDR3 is CASSQDHGAVTNEKLFF. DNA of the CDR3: TGCGCCAGCAGCCAAGATCACGGGGCCGTAACTAATGAAAAACTGTTTTTT.

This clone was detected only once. The CDR3 protein is CASSPQGGEQYF. The CDR3 DNA reads TGTGCCAGCAGCCCGCAGGGGGGGGAGCAGTACTTC. The genes are TRBV3-1 (or the pseudogene TRBV3-2) and TRBJ2-7, with D possibly being TRBD1 or TRBD2 (7 bases each). V was cut by 4 bases and J by 7 bases, with 11 bases left in between. Germline V lookup: CDR1 LGHDT, CDR2 YNNKEL (reference sequence). This CDR3 is 12 amino acids long.

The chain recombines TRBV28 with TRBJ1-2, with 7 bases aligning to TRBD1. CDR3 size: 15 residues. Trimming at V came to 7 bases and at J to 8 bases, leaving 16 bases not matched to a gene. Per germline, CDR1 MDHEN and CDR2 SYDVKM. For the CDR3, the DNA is TGTGCCAGCATCAAAAGTCAAACAGGGGCGAAGGGCTACACCTTC. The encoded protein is CASIKSQTGAKGYTF.

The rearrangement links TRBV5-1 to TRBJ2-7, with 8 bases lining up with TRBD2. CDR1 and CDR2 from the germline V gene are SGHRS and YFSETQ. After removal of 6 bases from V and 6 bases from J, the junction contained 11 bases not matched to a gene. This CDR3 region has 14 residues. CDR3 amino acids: CASKSGGDLVEQYF. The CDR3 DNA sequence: TGCGCCAGCAAATCCGGGGGGGATCTTGTCGAGCAGTACTTC.

The CDR3 nucleotides read TGCGCCAGCAGCTTGTCCTCCAACTCTGGAAACACCATATATTTT. Translation gives CASSLSSNSGNTIYF. The V and J genes are TRBV5-1 and TRBJ1-3; D is undetermined. The length of the CDR3 is 15 residues. Germline CDR1 is SGHRS and CDR2 is YFSETQ. V was shortened by 1 base and J by 0 bases, with 8 bases between the two germline ends.

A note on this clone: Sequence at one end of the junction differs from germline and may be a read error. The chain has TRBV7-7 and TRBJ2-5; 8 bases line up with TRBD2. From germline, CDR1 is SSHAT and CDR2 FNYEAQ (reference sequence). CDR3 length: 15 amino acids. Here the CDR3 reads CASSPLGTSQETQYF. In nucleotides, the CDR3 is TGTGCTAGCAGCCCGCTCGGGACTAGCCAAGAGACCCAGTACTTC.

The DNA of the CDR3 is TGTGCCTGGAGTCCTTCGGGCGGCTACACCTTC. The encoded protein is CAWSPSGGYTF. The chain couples TRBV30 to TRBJ1-2; D gene unclear. V lost 2 bases and J 8 bases, leaving 9 bases between the germline ends. The CDR3 runs to 11 residues. Germline-derived CDR1 and CDR2 are GTSNPN and SVGIG (reference sequence).

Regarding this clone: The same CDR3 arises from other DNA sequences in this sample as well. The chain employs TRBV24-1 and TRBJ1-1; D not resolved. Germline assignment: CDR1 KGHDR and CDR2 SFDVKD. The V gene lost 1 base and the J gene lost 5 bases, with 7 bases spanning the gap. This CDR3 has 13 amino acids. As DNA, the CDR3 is TGTGCCACCAGTGATTTCCGCGGGACTGAAGCTTTCTTT. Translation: CATSDFRGTEAFF.

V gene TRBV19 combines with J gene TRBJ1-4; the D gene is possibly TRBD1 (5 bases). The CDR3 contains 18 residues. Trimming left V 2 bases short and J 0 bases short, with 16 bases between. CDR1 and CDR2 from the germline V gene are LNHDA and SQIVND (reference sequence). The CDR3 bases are TGTGCCAGTAGTATATTCCAGCGGGGCTTTGCAACTAATGAAAAACTGTTTTTT. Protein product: CASSIFQRGFATNEKLFF.

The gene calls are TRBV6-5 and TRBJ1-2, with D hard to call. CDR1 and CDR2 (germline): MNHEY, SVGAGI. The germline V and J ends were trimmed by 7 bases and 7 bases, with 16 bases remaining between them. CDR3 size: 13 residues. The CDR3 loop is CASMTGRAFGYTF. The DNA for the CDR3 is TGTGCCAGCATGACCGGGAGGGCCTTTGGCTACACCTTC.

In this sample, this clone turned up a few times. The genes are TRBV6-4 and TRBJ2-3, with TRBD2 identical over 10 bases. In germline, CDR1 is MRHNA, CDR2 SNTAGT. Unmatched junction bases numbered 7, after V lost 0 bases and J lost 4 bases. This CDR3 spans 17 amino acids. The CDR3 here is CASSDSGAGGPADTQYF. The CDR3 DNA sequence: TGTGCCAGCAGTGACTCGGGAGCGGGGGGGCCGGCAGATACGCAGTATTTT.

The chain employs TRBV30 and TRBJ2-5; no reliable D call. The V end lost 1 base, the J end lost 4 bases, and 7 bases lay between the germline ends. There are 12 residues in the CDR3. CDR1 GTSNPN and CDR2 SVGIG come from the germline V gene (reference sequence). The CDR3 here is CAWSEVGETQYF. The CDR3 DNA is TGTGCCTGGAGTGAGGTGGGAGAGACCCAGTACTTC.

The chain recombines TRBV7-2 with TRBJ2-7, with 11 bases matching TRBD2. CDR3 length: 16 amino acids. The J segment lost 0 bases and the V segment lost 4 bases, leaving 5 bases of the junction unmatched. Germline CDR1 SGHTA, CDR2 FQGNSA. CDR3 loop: CASSSTSGESSYEQYF. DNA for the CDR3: TGTGCCAGCAGCTCGACTAGCGGGGAAAGCTCCTACGAGCAGTACTTC.

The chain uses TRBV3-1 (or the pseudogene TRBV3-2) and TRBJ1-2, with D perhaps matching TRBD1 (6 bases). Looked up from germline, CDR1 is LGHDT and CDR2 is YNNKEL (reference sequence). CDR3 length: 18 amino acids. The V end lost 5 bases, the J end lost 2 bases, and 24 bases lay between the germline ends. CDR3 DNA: TGTGCCAGCAGCTCCCGATACAAGGACAGCATCCCGAACTATGGCTACACCTTC. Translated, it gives CASSSRYKDSIPNYGYTF.

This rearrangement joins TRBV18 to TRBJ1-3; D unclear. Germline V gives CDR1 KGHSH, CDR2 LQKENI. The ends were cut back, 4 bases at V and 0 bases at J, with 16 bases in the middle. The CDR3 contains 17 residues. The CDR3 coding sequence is TGTGCCAGCTCACGGATAGTAGACCCTTTCTCTGGAAACACCATATATTTT. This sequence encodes CASSRIVDPFSGNTIYF.